The subject of this entry is one TCR beta chain. What this receptor recognizes is not known. Per-nucleotide qualities are absent, and no much larger clonotype sits a single base away. The entry originates in a study of shared clonotypes between healthy human individuals (dated by TCRdb to 2020 to 2021). Regarding the research as a whole: A couple of women and a few men aged 18 to 49 years were included in the cohort. Per donor, three plates each were used for CD4 naive and CD4 memory, two for CD8 naive, and one for CD8 memory. To estimate repertoire size and how much clonotypes are shared between individuals, the study performed deep sequencing of blood TCR repertoires from five healthy adults. To increase sequencing depth and limit assay-specific biases, different laboratories used diverse techniques to prepare libraries and sequence TCR repertoires. Leukapheresis yielded between about 0.8 and 8.9 billion PBMCs per donor.

Using the deep immunoSEQ assay, multiplex PCR amplified TCR CDR3 regions from genomic DNA. Extracted genomic DNA from each cell subset was spread evenly across all wells of several immunoSEQ 96-well plates, with each plate serving as a replicate. Each replicate PCR for sorted subsets received around 200 ng genomic DNA, equal to 30,000 or so T cell genomes. Purified libraries were measured with a Qubit 3.0 fluorometer, size-checked on a Bioanalyzer 2100, and measured again with the KAPA Library Quantification kit. Every immunoSEQ 96-well plate was sequenced on a separate single-read 150-cycle Illumina NextSeq 550 flow cell. In the paper's pipeline: The immunoSEQ output contained only junctional sequences without quality scores, so filtering could not match that applied to full-length reads. To assign V/J genes and CDR3, sequences were annotated against IMGT germline references using PyIR, a Python wrapper for IgBLAST v1.9. Reads were removed for weak V/J assignments (E-value above 1e-6), missing CDR3, stop codons, out-of-frame junctions, or ambiguous translated residues. A V3J clonotype was defined by an identical inferred V gene, J gene, and CDR3 amino acid sequence. To compute the percentage overlap between repertoires, the number of shared unique clonotypes was divided by the size of the smaller repertoire. Richness of each repertoire was evaluated using RTK rarefaction, the Chao1 estimator, and Recon v2.1 estimates of unobserved clonotypes. Generation probabilities for all TCRbeta clonotypes obtained by the gDNA method from several donors were computed using OLGA. In its TCRdb copy, this immuneACCESS table keeps in-frame sequences only and misses some clones. Where compared with another copy, unresolved V genes explain less than half of these, and the others have no known cause. V, J and clone size derive from that table, while D and trimming were established from the DNA sequence. This sample has about 2 million clones in its table, and roughly 94% of those were observed once. More than 0.1% of the sample rests with the top ten.

Broad study findings and their caveats: Even with the large sequencing depth, rarefaction of the sorted-subset datasets indicated that sequencing was incomplete. Sampling was limited to blood, and TCR repertoires in tissue likely differ from TCR repertoires in blood. Naive subsets generally had larger estimated clonotype richness than memory subsets did. Because the study included only a small number of donors, the genetic and exposure-history diversity represented was limited. When several donors were compared, the shared fraction of clonotypes was around 5% for naive CD4, over 3% for naive CD8, more than 2% for memory CD4, and 0.4% for memory CD8. Pairwise subsampling indicated that sequencing depth was expected to affect the degree of clonotype sharing among donors. Higher generation probabilities were observed for clonotypes shared by all four sorted-subset donors than for non-shared clonotypes.

Trimming accounts for 3 bases at V and 6 bases at J, while the number of junction bases matched to no gene is 5. As encoded in the germline V gene, CDR1 is SGDLS while CDR2 is YYNGEE. The CDR3 goes from the cysteine to the phenylalanine over 16 residues. The CDR3 DNA has 48 bases and is translated from base 1. The donors were healthy, HIV-negative adults with no recently reported acute infections or vaccinations. Every donor was a Caucasian adult residing in Nashville, Tennessee, USA. CD4+ T cells were enriched through magnetic negative selection, after which naive cells were positively selected on CD45RA and the remaining negative fraction served as the memory subset. After blood collection by leukapheresis, PBMCs were isolated using Ficoll-Histopaque density gradient centrifugation and then cryopreserved in the vapor phase of liquid nitrogen. Purity and quantity of every magnetically sorted T cell population were checked by analytical flow cytometry. From each sorted fraction, genomic DNA was isolated and quantified by UV absorbance on a Nanodrop 2000c.

Recombination connected TRBV9 to TRBJ2-1; TRBD2 fits 14 bases in the junction. This sequence was found in a man aged 18 to 35 in good health. The specimen was naive CD4+ T cells sorted from blood. The intended sense of this specimen's cell subset or site label: CD45RA+ positively selected. The CDR3 region has the sequence CASSAWTSGGSNEQFF. The bases read TGTGCCAGCAGCGCCTGGACTAGCGGGGGGTCCAATGAGCAGTTCTTC.